Each of the 25 T cell receptor beta chains below was sequenced from the same sample in a study of blood T cell repertoires in COVID-19. Profiling relied on immunoSEQ multiplex PCR, and the TCRdb table lists in-frame clones only, not all of them. The sample contains over 250,000 clones, roughly 90% of which appear only once. The sequenced sample was peripheral blood. The receptors come from a man aged 45-65 years with acute or convalescent COVID-19.

The chain is built from TRBV6-5 and TRBJ1-1; 8 positions agree with TRBD1. The CDR3 runs 14 residues. V lost 6 bases and J lost 8; bases outside the gene matches: 11. Germline assignment: CDR1 MNHEY and CDR2 SVGAGI. The CDR3: CASRPPTGATEAFF. CDR3 coding DNA: TGTGCCAGCAGGCCCCCGACAGGGGCGACCGAAGCTTTCTTT.

The gene calls are TRBV6-6 and TRBJ2-3; no firm D call. Germline V gives CDR1 MNHNY, CDR2 SVGAGI (reference sequence). This CDR3 comprises 15 residues. Trimming left V 7 bases short and J 3 bases short, with 17 bases between. The chain's CDR3 is CASTVRFLYTDTQYF. The CDR3, as DNA: TGTGCCAGCACCGTCCGGTTTTTATATACAGATACGCAGTATTTT.

This chain uses TRBV4-1 with TRBJ1-6; TRBD1 might be the D (6 bases). The germline V gene has CDR1 MGHRA and CDR2 YSYEKL. Trimming removed 0 bases at V and 12 bases at J, with 18 bases between. The CDR3 totals 16 residues. CDR3 nucleotides: TGCGCCAGCAGCCAAGAGGGATACGCAGGGGATCGACCCCTCCACTTT. Encoded protein: CASSQEGYAGDRPLHF.

The chain employs TRBV6-5 and TRBJ1-2; unclear D gene. Germline CDR1 reads MNHEY; CDR2 reads SVGAGI. The CDR3 has 12 residues. Trimming took 5 bases from V and 8 from J, leaving 12 bases between them. The CDR3 DNA sequence: TGTGCCAGCAGTCGCCAGGCTGGGGGCTACACCTTC. Its protein product is CASSRQAGGYTF.

V gene TRBV7-3 combines with J gene TRBJ1-2; 8 nucleotides line up with TRBD1. The CDR3 is 13 residues long. The germline gives CDR1 SGHTA, CDR2 FQGTGA. V was clipped by 5 bases and J by 8 bases; unmatched bases: 7. This chain's CDR3 is CASSPGQGWGYTF. The CDR3, as DNA: TGTGCCAGCAGCCCCGGACAGGGCTGGGGCTACACCTTC.

The rearrangement joins TRBV9 to TRBJ2-2, with 8 positions matching TRBD2. The CDR3 loop spans 16 amino acids. V trimming: 4 bases; J trimming: 7 bases; junction bases outside the gene matches: 12. Germline assignment: CDR1 SGDLS and CDR2 YYNGEE. CDR3 nucleotide sequence: TGTGCCAGCAGCCCCCGGGGCGGGGGGCTGGGCGGGGAGCTGTTTTTT. Its protein product is CASSPRGGGLGGELFF. The whole variable domain, remainder taken from reference TRBV9 and TRBJ2-2, is DSGVTQTPKHLITATGQRVTLRCSPRSGDLSVYWYQQSLDQGLQFLIQYYNGEERAKGNILERFSAQQFPDLHSELNLSSLELGDSALYFCASSPRGGGLGGELFFGEGSRLTVL.

The gene calls are TRBV19 and TRBJ1-1, with 8 bases fitting TRBD1. Losses at the gene ends were 8 bases for V and 0 bases for J; bases not matched to a gene: 5. Germline CDR1 LNHDA, CDR2 SQIVND (reference sequence). CDR3 size: 14 residues. The CDR3 loop reads CASSQGDVNTEAFF. The DNA for the CDR3 is TGTGCCAGTTCACAGGGGGATGTGAACACTGAAGCTTTCTTT.

This clone was seen repeatedly, ten times or more. This chain connects TRBV27 to TRBJ1-1; a possible D gene is TRBD1 (5 bases). V lost 10 bases, J lost 7 bases, and 13 bases lay in between. Looked up from germline, CDR1 is MNHEY and CDR2 is SMNVEV (reference sequence). The CDR3 runs to 11 residues. CDR3 DNA: TGTGCCACCGACAGTGGTTATGAAGCTTTCTTT. Its protein product is CATDSGYEAFF.

DNA of the CDR3: TGTGCCAGCATCATAAGGACAGGGGTGGCTTTCTTT. This translates into CASIIRTGVAFF. The genes are TRBV12-3 or TRBV12-4 and TRBJ1-1; 9 positions agree with TRBD1. CDR3 length: 12 residues. The trim removed 7 bases at V and 11 bases at J, leaving 8 bases unmatched.

The chain employs TRBV6-5 and TRBJ2-7; maybe TRBD2 (6 bases). The ends were cut back, 5 bases at V and 1 base at J, with 15 bases in the middle. This CDR3 spans 15 amino acids. CDR1 is MNHEY, CDR2 SVGAGI, per germline. CDR3 in DNA: TGTGCCAGCAGTAACACCGGGGACTTATCCTACGAGCAGTACTTC. Amino acid sequence: CASSNTGDLSYEQYF.

This clone was seen once. The rearrangement joins TRBV13 to TRBJ2-1; no definite D call. V lost 3 bases to trimming and J lost 0 bases, with 6 bases between them. This CDR3 is built from 14 residues. The germline V gene has CDR1 PRHDT and CDR2 FYEKMQ (reference sequence). The CDR3 bases are TGTGCCAGCAGCTTCTGGAGCTCCTACAATGAGCAGTTCTTC. Its translation: CASSFWSSYNEQFF. Full variable domain (rest looked up from reference TRBV13 and TRBJ2-1): AAGVIQSPRHLIKEKRETATLKCYPIPRHDTVYWYQQGPGQDPQFLISFYEKMQSDKGSIPDRFSAQQFSDYHSELNMSSLELGDSALYFCASSFWSSYNEQFFGPGTRLTVL.

In its sample, this clone was seen once. The V gene is TRBV10-3, the J gene TRBJ1-4, with D possibly TRBD1 on 5 matching bases. Trimming shortened V by 10 bases and J by 0 bases, and 21 bases separated the two germline ends. This CDR3 region has 17 residues. CDR1 is ENHRY, CDR2 SYGVKD, per germline. This CDR3 reads CATLDPRGHTTNEKLFF. CDR3 in DNA: TGTGCCACCCTCGACCCGCGGGGCCACACAACTAATGAAAAACTGTTTTTT.

The chain links TRBV6-5 to TRBJ1-5; no reliable D call. Trimming took off 6 bases at V and 0 bases at J, with 12 bases between the two ends. The germline gives CDR1 MNHEY, CDR2 SVGAGI. This CDR3 contains 15 residues. CDR3 sequence reads: CASRWTEDSNQPQHF. For the CDR3, the DNA is TGTGCCAGCAGGTGGACTGAAGATAGCAATCAGCCCCAGCATTTT.

The chain joins TRBV3-1 (or the pseudogene TRBV3-2) to TRBJ1-4; TRBD1 matches 9 bases. V shed 0 bases, J shed 11 bases, and the junction held 4 bases outside the gene matches. CDR1 and CDR2 from the germline V gene are LGHDT and YNNKEL (reference sequence). The CDR3 is made up of 14 amino acids. The CDR3, as DNA: TGTGCCAGCAGCCAAGATTTGACAGGGGGGAAACTGTTTTTT. It codes for CASSQDLTGGKLFF.

The chain uses TRBV6-5 and TRBJ1-2; D is undetermined. Germline lookup yields CDR1 MNHEY and CDR2 SVGAGI. The CDR3 contains 14 residues. The V gene lost 5 bases and the J gene lost 0 bases, with 10 bases spanning the gap. CDR3 DNA: TGTGCCAGCAGTACCGACATGACTAACTATGGCTACACCTTC. Translated, it gives CASSTDMTNYGYTF.

Details on this clone: Other DNA sequences in this specimen translate into the identical CDR3. The genes are TRBV18 and TRBJ1-5; no clear D gene. The V and J ends lost 2 bases and 2 bases respectively, with 7 bases between them. The CDR3 has 14 residues. CDR1 is KGHSH and CDR2 is LQKENI in the germline V gene. CDR3 sequence reads: CASSPAAGNQPQHF. The DNA for the CDR3 is TGTGCCAGCTCACCAGCGGCAGGCAATCAGCCCCAGCATTTT. Full variable domain (rest looked up from reference TRBV18 and TRBJ1-5): NAGVMQNPRHLVRRRGQEARLRCSPMKGHSHVYWYRQLPEEGLKFMVYLQKENIIDESGMPKERFSAEFPKEGPSILRIQQVVRGDSAAYFCASSPAAGNQPQHFGDGTRLSIL.

The rearrangement joins TRBV19 to TRBJ1-5; D possibly corresponds to TRBD1 (6 bases). This CDR3 is 16 amino acids long. V lost 9 bases to trimming and J lost 6 bases, with 24 bases between them. Germline V CDR1 and CDR2: LNHDA, SQIVND (reference sequence). The CDR3 reads CASLGGAARSGQPQHF. The CDR3 DNA follows: TGTGCCAGCCTTGGGGGGGCTGCTCGTTCGGGTCAGCCCCAGCATTTT.

The chain employs TRBV5-5 and TRBJ1-2; D is uncertain. Germline-derived CDR1 and CDR2 are SGHKS and YYEKEE (reference sequence). The CDR3 runs 15 residues. The ends were cut back, 1 base at V and 2 bases at J, with 12 bases in the middle. The CDR3 DNA is TGTGCCAGCAGCTTGCCGGGAGGGAAAAACTATGGCTACACCTTC. It is translated as CASSLPGGKNYGYTF.

The sample holds one count of this clone. One end of the junction is discordant with germline, which a read error may explain. The rearrangement uses TRBV27 and TRBJ2-7; 15 bases agree with TRBD2. Germline V gene sequence: CDR1 MNHEY, CDR2 SMNVEV (reference sequence). The CDR3 runs 19 residues. The CDR3 protein is CASSRRVPGLAGGDAWLAF. The CDR3 DNA reads TGTGCCAGCAGCCGAAGGGTACCGGGACTAGCGGGGGGTGATGCGTGGTTGGCCTTC.

The chain links TRBV10-1 to TRBJ1-2, with D unresolved. CDR3 length equals 17 residues. The germline V gene encodes CDR1 WNHNN and CDR2 SYGVQD (reference sequence). V lost 0 bases to trimming and J lost 1 base, with 15 bases between them. The CDR3 region is CASSESRDPGGNYGYTF. CDR3 nucleotides: TGCGCCAGCAGTGAGTCGAGAGACCCCGGCGGTAACTATGGCTACACCTTC.

The chain is built from TRBV19 and TRBJ1-4; D is uncertain. V was clipped by 1 base and J by 0 bases, with 9 bases between them. CDR3 length: 16 residues. Germline V gene data show CDR1 as LNHDA and CDR2 as SQIVND (reference sequence). CDR3 DNA sequence: TGTGCCAGTAGTATAGTTGGGCATGCAACTAATGAAAAACTGTTTTTT. Its protein is CASSIVGHATNEKLFF.

This chain joins TRBV3-1 (or the pseudogene TRBV3-2) and TRBJ2-7; D gene unclear. The CDR3 has 12 residues. Trimming stripped 0 bases from V and 9 bases from J, with 9 bases between. Germline CDR1 reads LGHDT; CDR2 reads YNNKEL (reference sequence). CDR3 protein: CASSQEGRGQYF. The CDR3 coding sequence is TGTGCCAGCAGCCAAGAAGGTCGCGGGCAGTACTTC.

V usage is TRBV18 and J usage is TRBJ2-3; D gene uncertain. Trimming stripped 2 bases from V and 1 base from J, with 4 bases between. The germline CDR1 and CDR2 sequences are KGHSH and LQKENI. The CDR3 loop spans 13 amino acids. CDR3 sequence reads: CASSPSGTDTQYF. DNA of the CDR3: TGTGCCAGCTCACCAAGCGGCACAGATACGCAGTATTTT. Full variable domain (missing parts from reference TRBV18 and TRBJ2-3): NAGVMQNPRHLVRRRGQEARLRCSPMKGHSHVYWYRQLPEEGLKFMVYLQKENIIDESGMPKERFSAEFPKEGPSILRIQQVVRGDSAAYFCASSPSGTDTQYFGPGTRLTVL.

The chain combines TRBV29-1 with TRBJ2-1, with TRBD2 matching 9 bases. CDR3 size: 18 residues. Germline loops: CDR1 SQVTM, CDR2 ANQGSEA. V lost 1 base and J lost 7; bases outside the gene matches: 17. Here the CDR3 DNA reads TGCAGCGTTGAAGTAACGCGGGGAATAGCGGGGGCCGGGAATGAGCAGTTCTTC. Protein product: CSVEVTRGIAGAGNEQFF.

This chain connects TRBV6-5 to TRBJ1-6; TRBD1 agrees at 10 bases. The germline V gene encodes CDR1 MNHEY and CDR2 SVGAGI. Losses at the gene ends were 2 bases for V and 4 bases for J; bases not matched to a gene: 2. CDR3 size: 16 residues. CDR3 in amino acids: CASSYRTGGYNSPLHF. CDR3 coding DNA: TGTGCCAGCAGTTACAGGACAGGGGGGTATAATTCACCCCTCCACTTT.